These 4 T cell receptor beta chains share one sample of origin, sequenced in a study of early T cells in non-severe SARS-CoV-2 infection. TCRdb itself ran the 5' RACE reads through MiXCR, one entry per CDR3 protein. This table holds tens of thousands of distinct CDR3 sequences, approximately 14% found once. Specimen: whole blood, collected at baseline. Source of these receptors: an adult who was a healthcare worker with PCR-confirmed SARS-CoV-2 infection or an uninfected control (not recorded which).

V usage is TRBV15 and J usage is TRBJ2-1, with 10 bases aligning to TRBD1. This CDR3 spans 14 amino acids. Germline values: CDR1 LNHNV, CDR2 YYDKDF (reference sequence). The ends lost 4 bases at V and 7 bases at J; junction bases unmatched: 4. The CDR3 is CATSIRQGANEQFF. In DNA, the CDR3 is TGTGCCACCAGCATCCGACAGGGGGCGAATGAGCAGTTCTTC.

V gene TRBV19 combines with J gene TRBJ2-3; unclear D gene. Per germline, CDR1 LNHDA and CDR2 SQIVND (reference sequence). V shed 7 bases and J shed 1 base, with 12 bases lying between them. The CDR3 length is 14 residues. The CDR3 DNA sequence: TGTGCCAGTACCCTAACCACGCGCACAGATACGCAGTATTTT. Its protein product is CASTLTTRTDTQYF.

The V call is TRBV5-1, the J call TRBJ2-3; D not certain. The CDR3 sequence is 14 residues long. Germline V gene lookup returns CDR1 SGHRS and CDR2 YFSETQ. With 1 base removed from V and 2 bases from J, the gap between germline ends came to 8 bases. This chain's CDR3 is CASSLKAPTDTQYF. CDR3 DNA sequence: TGCGCCAGCAGCTTGAAGGCCCCCACAGATACGCAGTATTTT.

The CDR3 sequence: CSARDPTGEAFF. In DNA form, the CDR3 reads TGCAGTGCTAGAGATCCGACAGGTGAAGCTTTCTTT. V gene TRBV20-1 combines with J gene TRBJ1-1; D might be TRBD1 (6 bases). This CDR3 comprises 12 residues. The germline V and J ends were trimmed by 0 bases and 7 bases, with 9 bases remaining between them. Germline CDR1 reads DFQATT; CDR2 reads SNEGSKA (reference sequence).